These 22 T cell receptor beta chains were all obtained from the same sample, sequenced in a study of T-cell memory formation after mild COVID-19. Via MiXCR, TCRdb re-called the 5' RACE reads, giving one row per CDR3 protein. The sample comprises 180,000 or so distinct CDR3 sequences, under 14% of which are singletons, and approximately 3.8% rests with the top ten. The sample taken for sequencing was PBMCs or a T cell subset sorted from them (not recorded which). These receptor sequences come from a man between 18 and 35 years old who had mild COVID-19 (a few samples of this study predate the infection). Cell type and time point are not known.

The chain couples TRBV20-1 to TRBJ1-2; D not certain. CDR1 is DFQATT and CDR2 is SNEGSKA in the germline V gene (reference sequence). The V end lost 1 base, the J end lost 5 bases, and 11 bases lay between the germline ends. This CDR3 contains 13 residues. CDR3: CSARGSRGYGYTF. CDR3 nucleotide sequence: TGCAGTGCTAGAGGATCTCGGGGTTATGGCTACACCTTC.

This chain joins TRBV4-3 and TRBJ2-1; D tentatively fits TRBD1 or TRBD2 (6 bases each). CDR3 length: 13 amino acids. The germline gives CDR1 LGHNA, CDR2 YSLEER. Trimming removed 0 bases from V and 9 bases from J, with 9 bases in between. The CDR3 DNA sequence: TGCGCCAGCAGCCAAGAAAAGGGGGGTGAGCAGTTCTTC. Its translation is CASSQEKGGEQFF.

The chain recombines TRBV24-1 with TRBJ1-2; D remains unclear. The CDR3 consists of 13 residues. Germline values: CDR1 KGHDR, CDR2 SFDVKD. Deletions cut 5 bases from V and 6 bases from J, with 12 bases between. The chain's CDR3 is CATSARAGHGYTF. For the CDR3, the DNA is TGTGCCACCAGTGCAAGGGCAGGCCATGGCTACACCTTC.

This clonotype was recorded a few times. The chain couples TRBV29-1 to TRBJ1-2; 10 bases align to TRBD1. The CDR3 runs 13 residues. Germline CDR1 reads SQVTM; CDR2 reads ANQGSEA. Trimming removed 4 bases from V and 3 bases from J; junction bases left unmatched: 2. DNA of the CDR3: TGCAGCGTTGGACAGGGGGCGGACTATGGCTACACCTTC. Translating it yields CSVGQGADYGYTF. Looking up the rest from reference TRBV29-1 and TRBJ1-2 gives the full variable domain: SAVISQKPSRDICQRGTSLTIQCQVDSQVTMMFWYRQQPGQSLTLIATANQGSEATYESGFVIDKFPISRPNLTFSTLTVSNMSPEDSSIYLCSVGQGADYGYTFGSGTRLTVV.

V gene TRBV11-3 combines with J gene TRBJ2-1; 9 bases fit TRBD2. Germline trimming cut 5 bases from V and 10 bases from J; bases unmatched to any gene: 9. Germline assignment: CDR1 SGHNT and CDR2 YENEEA. CDR3 length: 14 amino acids. This CDR3 reads CASSITGLADEQFF. As DNA, the CDR3 is TGTGCCAGCAGCATTACGGGACTAGCAGACGAGCAGTTCTTC.

Only a few counts were recorded for this clonotype. This rearrangement joins TRBV3-1 to TRBJ2-3; D gene uncertain. CDR1 LGHDT and CDR2 YNNKEL come from the germline V gene (reference sequence). The CDR3 has 14 amino acids. Trimming stripped 4 bases from V and 0 bases from J, with 8 bases between. The DNA of the CDR3 is TGTGCCAGCAGCCGTGAAGGAAGCACAGATACGCAGTATTTT. Translating gives CASSREGSTDTQYF.

This clonotype was picked up many times. V gene TRBV9 combines with J gene TRBJ2-3, with 9 bases identical to TRBD1. In germline, CDR1 is SGDLS, CDR2 YYNGEE. CDR3 length: 17 amino acids. V shed 2 bases and J 5 bases; nucleotides not matched to a gene: 12. CDR3 sequence (DNA): TGTGCCAGCAGCGTCGCTCCGGGACAGGGATTTGGAGATACGCAGTATTTT. Protein product: CASSVAPGQGFGDTQYF.

Ten or more counts support this clonotype. The chain joins TRBV29-1 to TRBJ1-2, with D maybe TRBD1 (5 bases). The CDR3 spans 11 residues. CDR1 is SQVTM, CDR2 ANQGSEA, per germline. V shed 8 bases and J shed 4 bases, with 11 bases lying between them. The CDR3 bases are TGCAGCTCGGACGGGACCTATGGCTACACCTTC. This encodes CSSDGTYGYTF.

The J gene is TRBJ2-1, the V gene TRBV2; no reliable D call. The V gene lost 7 bases and the J gene lost 4 bases, with 5 bases spanning the gap. The germline V gene has CDR1 SNHLY and CDR2 FYNNEI. The CDR3 covers 11 residues. In DNA, the CDR3 is TGTGCCAGCACTGGGTACAATGAGCAGTTCTTC. This translates into CASTGYNEQFF.

A few counts support this clonotype. V gene TRBV5-8 combines with J gene TRBJ2-3, with D unresolved. Germline V lookup: CDR1 SGHTS, CDR2 YDEGEE. Trimming removed 0 bases from V and 8 bases from J, with 10 bases in between. This CDR3 contains 13 residues. The CDR3 is CASSLAGLGTQYF. The CDR3 bases are TGTGCCAGCAGCTTGGCCGGGTTAGGTACGCAGTATTTT.

This clonotype was seen at least ten times. V is TRBV4-2 and J is TRBJ1-1; 9 nucleotides match TRBD1. The trim removed 4 bases at V and 5 bases at J, leaving 8 bases unmatched. Germline CDR1 is LGHNA and CDR2 is YNFKEQ. The CDR3 spans 15 residues. CDR3 DNA: TGTGCCAGCAGCCGGACCGGGACAGGGAAAACTGAAGCTTTCTTT. It is translated as CASSRTGTGKTEAFF.

This clonotype has more than one count but fewer than ten. The V and J genes are TRBV3-1 and TRBJ2-2, with unresolved D. The CDR3 covers 14 residues. The germline CDR1 and CDR2 sequences are LGHDT and YNNKEL (reference sequence). The ends were cut back, 6 bases at V and 0 bases at J, with 8 bases in the middle. The CDR3 DNA follows: TGTGCCAGCAGGAAACCCTCGAACACCGGGGAGCTGTTTTTT. Its protein product is CASRKPSNTGELFF.

This clonotype was seen more than once but under ten times. V is TRBV12-3 or TRBV12-4 and J is TRBJ2-7; D might be TRBD2 (7 bases). Trimming stripped 6 bases from V and 1 base from J, with 19 bases between. This CDR3 spans 16 amino acids. This chain's CDR3 is CASSRGWGGLSYEQYV. As DNA, the CDR3 is TGTGCCAGCAGCCGGGGGTGGGGGGGCTTGTCCTACGAGCAGTACGTC.

A remark on this clonotype: One junction end does not reproduce the germline sequence, and a read error may be involved. The chain is built from TRBV9 and TRBJ2-1, with 9 bases aligning to TRBD1. Germline CDR1 SGDLS, CDR2 YYNGEE. The CDR3 runs 15 residues. The CDR3, as DNA: TGTGCCAGCAGCGCGGGACAGGGCGCCAACAAGGAGCAGTTCTTC. Its protein product is CASSAGQGANKEQFF.

This clonotype was seen a few times. The V call is TRBV3-1, the J call TRBJ2-7; D is uncertain. V lost 4 bases to trimming and J lost 0 bases, with 10 bases between them. Germline CDR1 LGHDT, CDR2 YNNKEL (reference sequence). This CDR3 contains 14 residues. The CDR3 is CASSLVLDSYEQYF. As DNA, the CDR3 is TGTGCCAGCAGCCTGGTTCTCGACTCCTACGAGCAGTACTTC.

This chain joins TRBV20-1 and TRBJ1-1; D not resolved. This CDR3 contains 11 residues. V was clipped by 4 bases and J by 1 base, with 4 bases between them. In germline, CDR1 is DFQATT, CDR2 SNEGSKA (reference sequence). The CDR3: CSATGNTEAFF. As DNA, the CDR3 is TGCAGTGCTACAGGGAACACTGAAGCTTTCTTT.

V usage is TRBV10-3 and J usage is TRBJ1-2; TRBD1 aligns across 10 bases. Trimming removed 4 bases from V and 4 bases from J; junction bases left unmatched: 0. This CDR3 comprises 13 residues. CDR1 and CDR2 from the germline V gene are ENHRY and SYGVKD. The chain's CDR3 is CAISGTGGYGYTF. Written as DNA, the CDR3 is TGTGCCATCAGTGGGACAGGGGGCTATGGCTACACCTTC.

This rearrangement joins TRBV10-3 to TRBJ2-1; 13 bases match TRBD2. The germline gives CDR1 ENHRY, CDR2 SYGVKD. The CDR3 is 17 amino acids. Trimming took 4 bases from V and 7 from J; bases not matched to a gene: 10. The CDR3 DNA follows: TGTGCCATCAGTGCCCGGCTACTAGCGGGGGGGCGTAATGAGCAGTTCTTC. It translates to CAISARLLAGGRNEQFF.

This chain uses TRBV3-1 with TRBJ2-7; 7 nucleotides align to TRBD2. The CDR3 runs to 15 residues. The germline CDR1 and CDR2 sequences are LGHDT and YNNKEL (reference sequence). The ends lost 1 base at V and 1 base at J; junction bases unmatched: 4. The DNA for the CDR3 is TGTGCCAGCAGCCAAGTAGCGGGCCTTTCCTACGAGCAGTACTTC. Translating gives CASSQVAGLSYEQYF.

This clonotype has just a few counts. The V call is TRBV3-1, the J call TRBJ1-5, with D possibly matching TRBD1 (6 bases). The CDR3 is 13 residues long. Germline loops: CDR1 LGHDT, CDR2 YNNKEL (reference sequence). V lost 0 bases and J lost 7, with 7 bases in between. This CDR3 reads CASSQERGQPQHF. The CDR3 DNA sequence: TGTGCCAGCAGCCAAGAAAGGGGGCAGCCCCAGCATTTT.

This clonotype was seen a handful of times. The chain recombines TRBV5-1 with TRBJ2-2; the match to TRBD1 covers 9 bases. V trimming: 0 bases; J trimming: 1 base; junction bases outside the gene matches: 1. The CDR3 sequence is 16 residues long. Germline values: CDR1 SGHRS, CDR2 YFSETQ. CDR3 loop: CASSLGQGENTGELFF. The CDR3, as DNA: TGCGCCAGCAGCTTGGGACAGGGGGAGAACACCGGGGAGCTGTTTTTT.

The chain couples TRBV5-1 to TRBJ2-5, with D possibly TRBD1 on 6 matching bases. Per germline, CDR1 SGHRS and CDR2 YFSETQ. The CDR3 spans 15 residues. Trimming took 4 bases from V and 3 from J, leaving 16 bases between them. Here the CDR3 reads CASSMNTGTEETQYF. CDR3 sequence (DNA): TGCGCCAGCAGCATGAACACAGGGACCGAAGAGACCCAGTACTTC.